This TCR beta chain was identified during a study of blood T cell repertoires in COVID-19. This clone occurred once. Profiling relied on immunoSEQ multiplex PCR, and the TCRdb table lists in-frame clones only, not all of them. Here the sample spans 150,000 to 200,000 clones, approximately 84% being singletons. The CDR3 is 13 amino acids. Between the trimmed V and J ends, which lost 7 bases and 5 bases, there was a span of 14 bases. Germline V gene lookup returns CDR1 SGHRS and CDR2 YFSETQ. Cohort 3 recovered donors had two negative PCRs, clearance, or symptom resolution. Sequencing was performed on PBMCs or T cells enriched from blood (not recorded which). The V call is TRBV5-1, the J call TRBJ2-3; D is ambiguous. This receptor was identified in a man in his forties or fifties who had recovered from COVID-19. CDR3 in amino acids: CASPRGGKDTQYF. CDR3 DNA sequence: TGCGCCAGCCCCCGTGGCGGTAAAGATACGCAGTATTTT.